These 20 T cell receptor beta chains were all obtained from the same sample, sequenced in a study of T cells in Graves' hyperthyroidism and ophthalmopathy. RNA transcripts gave rise to amplified TCR beta CDR3 regions. First-round RT-PCR targeting the TCR CDR3 was performed with the HTBI primer set. TCRdb ran MiXCR on the multiplex PCR reads and lists one entry per CDR3 protein. The sample includes 500,000 to 650,000 distinct CDR3 sequences, around 15% of them seen just once. Sequencing input: blood. The receptors stem from a woman in her fifties or sixties with Graves' ophthalmopathy.

The CDR3: CASSPGPGRGNEKLFF. CDR3 coding DNA: TGTGCCAGCAGTCCGGGGCCAGGGCGGGGCAATGAAAAACTGTTTTTT. The chain is built from TRBV7-2 and TRBJ1-4, with D possibly matching TRBD1 (5 bases). Trimming removed 6 bases at V and 5 bases at J, with 19 bases between. The CDR3 spans 16 residues. The germline gives CDR1 SGHTA, CDR2 FQGNSA.

J is TRBJ1-4 and V is TRBV28, with no clear D. CDR3 size: 14 residues. Trimming removed 3 bases at V and 8 bases at J, with 13 bases between. Looked up from germline, CDR1 is MDHEN and CDR2 is SYDVKM. CDR3 loop: CASSFSKPREKLFF. The CDR3 bases are TGTGCCAGCAGTTTTTCTAAGCCCCGGGAAAAACTGTTTTTT.

In its sample, this clonotype was seen many times. The CDR3 sequence: CASSLWTGEQFF. As DNA, the CDR3 is TGTGCCAGCAGTTTATGGACAGGGGAGCAGTTCTTC. The genes are TRBV27 and TRBJ2-1, with 8 bases matching TRBD1. Germline assignment: CDR1 MNHEY and CDR2 SMNVEV (reference sequence). J gave up 10 bases and V 1 base, and 0 bases lay outside the gene matches. The CDR3 contains 12 residues.

The chain couples TRBV20-1 to TRBJ2-1; unclear D gene. There are 18 residues in the CDR3. Trimming left V 0 bases short and J 5 bases short, with 23 bases between. Germline V gives CDR1 DFQATT, CDR2 SNEGSKA (reference sequence). DNA for the CDR3: TGCAGTGCTAGAGATCTCCGGTGGGCTCGGAGTTTCGACAATGAGCAGTTCTTC. As protein: CSARDLRWARSFDNEQFF.

This clonotype was detected ten times or more. V gene TRBV5-1 combines with J gene TRBJ1-1; 8 bases agree with TRBD1. The CDR3 runs to 16 residues. V trimming: 4 bases; J trimming: 3 bases; junction bases outside the gene matches: 11. CDR1 is SGHRS, CDR2 YFSETQ, per germline. The CDR3 spells CASSQGARLGDTEAFF. The CDR3 coding sequence is TGCGCCAGCAGCCAGGGGGCGCGGTTAGGGGACACTGAAGCTTTCTTT.

In the case of this clonotype: The junction does not match germline at one end; this may be a read error. The chain links TRBV5-1 to TRBJ2-7; D remains unclear. From germline, CDR1 is SGHRS and CDR2 YFSETQ. The CDR3 is 12 amino acids. The chain's CDR3 is CASSLAGYEQCF. CDR3 DNA sequence: TGCGCCAGCAGCTTGGCCGGTTACGAGCAGTGCTTC.

This clonotype was detected ten times or more. The gene calls are TRBV18 and TRBJ1-1; TRBD1 matches at 7 bases. The CDR3 is 14 residues long. Germline trimming cut 4 bases from V and 0 bases from J; bases unmatched to any gene: 2. Germline V gene sequence: CDR1 KGHSH, CDR2 LQKENI. CDR3 amino acids: CASSRDSMNTEAFF. The CDR3 region has the DNA TGTGCCAGCTCACGGGACAGCATGAACACTGAAGCTTTCTTT.

This clonotype appeared a few times. The chain combines TRBV19 with TRBJ1-1; 7 bases line up with TRBD1. Germline assignment: CDR1 LNHDA and CDR2 SQIVND (reference sequence). V lost 5 bases, J lost 1 base, and 7 bases stayed unmatched. The CDR3 totals 15 residues. CDR3: CASSQNTGANTEAFF. CDR3 DNA: TGTGCCAGTAGTCAGAACACAGGGGCGAACACTGAAGCTTTCTTT.

V and J are TRBV7-3 and TRBJ2-5; TRBD2 matches 8 bases. The V gene end was trimmed by 0 bases and the J gene end by 4 bases; junction bases not matched to a gene: 7. Per germline, CDR1 SGHTA and CDR2 FQGTGA. This CDR3 contains 16 residues. The DNA for the CDR3 is TGTGCCAGCAGCTTAACTGGAGCGGGAGAAATAGAGACCCAGTACTTC. It translates to CASSLTGAGEIETQYF.

V usage is TRBV7-2 and J usage is TRBJ2-5; the match to TRBD2 covers 15 bases. Looked up from germline, CDR1 is SGHTA and CDR2 is FQGNSA. Trimming cost V 5 bases and J 13 bases; bases outside gene matches: 11. This CDR3 contains 15 residues. Here the CDR3 DNA reads TGTGCCAGCAGCGAAGGGGGGACTAGCGGGGGGTCGAGGTACTTC. Residues: CASSEGGTSGGSRYF.

The genes are TRBV4-2 and TRBJ2-1, with D possibly being TRBD1 (6 bases). Germline CDR1 and CDR2: LGHNA and YNFKEQ. Trimming took off 2 bases at V and 5 bases at J, with 10 bases between the two ends. The CDR3 is 14 amino acids. CDR3 residues: CASSQPGQNNEQFF. The DNA for the CDR3 is TGTGCCAGCAGCCAACCCGGACAGAACAATGAGCAGTTCTTC.

The rearrangement joins TRBV3-1 to TRBJ2-1, with 7 bases identical to TRBD1. The length of the CDR3 is 15 residues. The germline V gene encodes CDR1 LGHDT and CDR2 YNNKEL (reference sequence). V dropped 4 bases and J dropped 3; count of bases not matched to a gene: 6. CDR3 amino acids: CASSPRGSHYNEQFF. In DNA, the CDR3 is TGTGCCAGCAGCCCCAGGGGGTCGCACTACAATGAGCAGTTCTTC.

The V and J genes are TRBV27 and TRBJ1-2; D is perhaps TRBD1 (5 bases). CDR1 and CDR2 (germline): MNHEY, SMNVEV (reference sequence). The CDR3 consists of 15 residues. Trimming took 2 bases from V and 4 from J, leaving 14 bases between them. The DNA of the CDR3 is TGTGCCAGCAGTTTAGGTGACAGCGCGATCTATGGCTACACCTTC. Translating gives CASSLGDSAIYGYTF.

A word on this clonotype: This may be a read error: a much more frequent sequence differs by one nucleotide. This chain connects TRBV9 to TRBJ2-2; 9 positions agree with TRBD1. This CDR3 has 15 amino acids. CDR1 is SGDLS and CDR2 is YYNGEE in the germline V gene. CDR3 amino acids: CASSATQGAIGELLF. The CDR3 region has the DNA TGTGCCAGCAGCGCGACACAGGGGGCGATCGGGGAGCTGCTTTTT. The variable domain in full, with the rest retrieved from reference TRBV9 and TRBJ2-2, is DSGVTQTPKHLITATGQRVTLRCSPRSGDLSVYWYQQSLDQGLQFLIQYYNGEERAKGNILERFSAQQFPDLHSELNLSSLELGDSALYFCASSATQGAIGELLFGEGSRLTVL.

This clonotype was picked up many times. The chain uses TRBV5-1 and TRBJ2-2, with TRBD1 matching over 9 bases. Unmatched junction bases numbered 12, after V lost 0 bases and J lost 6 bases. The CDR3 consists of 18 residues. Germline CDR1 reads SGHRS; CDR2 reads YFSETQ. The CDR3 protein is CASSLAEQGQGMAGELFF. In nucleotides, the CDR3 is TGCGCCAGCAGCTTGGCGGAACAGGGACAGGGTATGGCCGGGGAGCTGTTTTTT.

This clonotype has at least ten counts. The chain links TRBV2 to TRBJ2-3, with 10 bases identical to TRBD2. Germline V CDR1 and CDR2: SNHLY, FYNNEI. After removal of 2 bases from V and 1 base from J, the junction contained 3 bases not matched to a gene. This CDR3 has 16 amino acids. The CDR3 DNA reads as TGTGCCAGCAGTGAAAGAGGGACTAGCGGCACAGATACGCAGTATTTT. Translated: CASSERGTSGTDTQYF. Complete variable domain (other parts from reference TRBV2 and TRBJ2-3): EPEVTQTPSHQVTQMGQEVILRCVPISNHLYFYWYRQILGQKVEFLVSFYNNEISEKSEIFDDQFSVERPDGSNFTLKIRSTKLEDSAMYFCASSERGTSGTDTQYFGPGTRLTVL.

To note about this clonotype: This may arise from a read error, as a much more abundant clone is one base away. CDR3 protein: CATAPGGTRSYNEQFF. CDR3 coding DNA: TGTGCCACCGCTCCGGGGGGCACAAGATCCTACAATGAGCAGTTCTTC. The chain has TRBV24-1 and TRBJ2-1; D possibly corresponds to TRBD2 (7 bases). Deletions cut 9 bases from V and 1 base from J, with 18 bases between. The CDR3 runs to 16 residues. CDR1 is KGHDR, CDR2 SFDVKD, per germline.

In its sample, this clonotype was seen many times. The CDR3 nucleotides are TGTGCCAGCAGCGCCACTAGCGCCGAGACCCAGTACTTC. Translating it yields CASSATSAETQYF. This chain uses TRBV7-3 with TRBJ2-5; 7 nucleotides agree with TRBD2. The V gene's germline CDR1 is SGHTA and CDR2 FQGTGA. Trimming removed 5 bases from V and 5 bases from J; junction bases left unmatched: 5. This CDR3 comprises 13 residues.

This clonotype was found many times. The chain couples TRBV2 to TRBJ1-2; 8 bases line up with TRBD1. The CDR3 length is 13 residues. Germline V gives CDR1 SNHLY, CDR2 FYNNEI. V shed 7 bases, J shed 5 bases, and the junction held 6 bases outside the gene matches. CDR3 coding DNA: TGTGCCAGCACCCCGACAGGGGCTTATGGCTACACCTTC. It specifies CASTPTGAYGYTF.

This clonotype has at least ten counts. The chain carries TRBV18 and TRBJ1-5; 10 nucleotides align to TRBD1. In germline, CDR1 is KGHSH, CDR2 LQKENI. V lost 8 bases, J lost 2 bases, and 3 bases stayed unmatched. The CDR3 sequence is 14 residues long. DNA of the CDR3: TGTGCCAGCCACGGGACAGGGGGCAATCAGCCCCAGCATTTT. It translates to CASHGTGGNQPQHF. The whole variable domain, remainder taken from reference TRBV18 and TRBJ1-5, is NAGVMQNPRHLVRRRGQEARLRCSPMKGHSHVYWYRQLPEEGLKFMVYLQKENIIDESGMPKERFSAEFPKEGPSILRIQQVVRGDSAAYFCASHGTGGNQPQHFGDGTRLSIL.